This TCR beta chain originates from a study of T cells expressing NK-cell markers. As regards this clonotype: Its antigen is still unknown.

There are 13 residues in the CDR3. Germline V gene sequence: CDR1 SGHDT, CDR2 YYEEEE. TCRdb derives one entry per CDR3 protein from the 5' RACE reads, leaving out DNA. The sample table includes 300,000 to 450,000 distinct CDR3 sequences. Study-wide results and limits: Topping the CD3+CD56-NKG2C+ fraction as well were these clonotypes, in a few donors.

The TCR sequence derives from a man aged 18-70 years in good health. Sequencing was performed on blood T cells: a sorted CD56 or NKG2C T cell subset, CD4+ or CD8+ T cells, or bulk PBMC T cells (not recorded which). V and J are TRBV5-6 and TRBJ2-1; the TCRdb call, TRBD2, lacks DNA for checking. The CDR3 protein is CASSLEGRHEQFF.